These 25 T cell receptor beta chains were all obtained from the same sample, sequenced in a study of cytomegalovirus exposure and HLA in healthy donors. In the PCR, 60 Vbeta and 13 Jbeta primers were used. Profiling relied on immunoSEQ multiplex PCR, and the TCRdb table lists in-frame clones only, not all of them. The top ten hold approximately 3% of the sample, which has around 120,000 clones, around four fifths seen once. The sequencing sample was made of PBMCs. The receptors stem from a boy between 2 and 10 years old in good health and CMV-seronegative.

CDR3: CASSPSGSNTYEQYV. The DNA for the CDR3 is TGTGCCAGCAGTCCTAGCGGGAGTAACACCTACGAGCAGTACGTC. The chain uses TRBV28 and TRBJ2-7, with 10 positions matching TRBD2. With 5 bases clipped from V and 2 bases from J, the junction kept 6 bases outside the gene matches. The CDR3 contains 15 residues. Germline V gives CDR1 MDHEN, CDR2 SYDVKM.

The CDR3 sequence is CASSHARGWGEKLFF. The CDR3 DNA follows: TGTGCCAGCAGCCACGCCAGGGGATGGGGTGAAAAACTGTTTTTT. The chain couples TRBV4-2 to TRBJ1-4, with TRBD1 as a possible D gene (6 bases). The CDR3 is made up of 15 amino acids. V was clipped by 3 bases and J by 7 bases, with 15 bases between them. The germline gives CDR1 LGHNA, CDR2 YNFKEQ.

In this sample, this clone turned up a few times. The rearrangement uses TRBV27 and TRBJ1-1; a possible D gene is TRBD1 (5 bases). The CDR3 is made up of 15 amino acids. The V end was cut by 7 bases, the J end by 0 bases, with 15 bases between. The germline gives CDR1 MNHEY, CDR2 SMNVEV (reference sequence). CDR3 DNA sequence: TGTGCCAGCAAGGTGAGTGACAGACTGAACACTGAAGCTTTCTTT. It translates to CASKVSDRLNTEAFF.

The chain uses TRBV28 and TRBJ2-7; D is perhaps TRBD1 (6 bases). This CDR3 has 12 amino acids. CDR1 is MDHEN, CDR2 SYDVKM, per germline. V lost 5 bases to trimming and J lost 3 bases, with 8 bases between them. The CDR3 DNA reads as TGTGCCAGCAGTATGGACAGCTACGAGCAGTACGTC. As protein: CASSMDSYEQYV.

V is TRBV5-8 and J is TRBJ1-5; TRBD1 aligns across 7 bases. This CDR3 is built from 13 residues. V lost 7 bases, J lost 9 bases, and 10 bases stayed unmatched. Germline CDR1 reads SGHTS; CDR2 reads YDEGEE. CDR3 in DNA: TGTGCCAGCGCCTCCGACAGGGTGGGGCCCCAGCATTTT. Encoded protein: CASASDRVGPQHF.

This chain links TRBV9 with TRBJ2-6; 10 bases match TRBD2. Trimming took 3 bases from V and 0 from J; bases not matched to a gene: 6. The CDR3 loop spans 18 amino acids. Germline V CDR1 and CDR2: SGDLS, YYNGEE. The CDR3 spells CASSALLAGFSGANVLTF. The DNA of the CDR3 is TGTGCCAGCAGCGCCTTACTAGCGGGGTTCTCTGGGGCCAACGTCCTGACTTTC.

DNA for the CDR3: TGTGCCAGCAGCTTAGGGGGACTAGCGGGAAGCAATGAGCAGTTCTTC. Its translation: CASSLGGLAGSNEQFF. The genes are TRBV11-2 and TRBJ2-1, with 13 positions matching TRBD2. Germline trimming cut 1 base from V and 6 bases from J; bases unmatched to any gene: 3. Germline CDR1 SGHAT, CDR2 FQNNGV. This CDR3 is built from 16 residues.

This sequence joins TRBV15 and TRBJ1-1, with 7 bases that match TRBD1. The germline gives CDR1 LNHNV, CDR2 YYDKDF (reference sequence). Trimming at V came to 2 bases and at J to 11 bases, leaving 2 bases not matched to a gene. The CDR3 extends over 11 amino acids. CDR3 bases: TGTGCCACCAGCAGACAGGGGGACGCTTTCTTT. Protein sequence: CATSRQGDAFF. The complete variable domain, with remaining parts taken from reference TRBV15 and TRBJ1-1, reads DAMVIQNPRYQVTQFGKPVTLSCSQTLNHNVMYWYQQKSSQAPKLLFHYYDKDFNNEADTPDNFQSRRPNTSFCFLDIRSPGLGDTAMYLCATSRQGDAFFGQGTRLTVV.

The chain is built from TRBV23-1 and TRBJ1-1; D ambiguous. TRBV23-1 is recorded as an ORF, its role being uncertain. Trimming shortened V by 9 bases and J by 6 bases, and 17 bases separated the two germline ends. The CDR3 is 13 residues long. The CDR3 loop reads CARRRGMGAEAFF. The CDR3 coding sequence is TGCGCCAGACGGCGAGGGATGGGCGCTGAAGCTTTCTTT.

The sample holds a few counts of this clone. The CDR3 DNA follows: TGTGCCAGCAGCTTAGAGCGCCCCCACCAAGAGACCCAGTACTTC. This sequence encodes CASSLERPHQETQYF. The chain recombines TRBV7-8 with TRBJ2-5; D gene uncertain. The CDR3 sequence is 15 residues long. From germline, CDR1 is SGHVS and CDR2 FQNEAQ. Trimming left V 1 base short and J 0 bases short, with 9 bases between.

The chain recombines TRBV6-5 with TRBJ2-7; TRBD1 aligns across 7 bases. V lost 4 bases and J lost 3; bases outside the gene matches: 9. The CDR3 extends over 15 amino acids. Germline-derived CDR1 and CDR2 are MNHEY and SVGAGI. CDR3 sequence (DNA): TGTGCCAGCAGTTCACAGGGGACACAATACTACGAGCAGTACGTC. Its translation: CASSSQGTQYYEQYV.

The J gene is TRBJ2-3, the V gene TRBV7-3, with a tentative D call TRBD1 (7 bases). Per the germline V gene, CDR1 is SGHTA and CDR2 is FQGTGA. The CDR3 totals 13 residues. The germline V and J ends were trimmed by 6 bases and 3 bases, with 10 bases remaining between them. This CDR3 reads CASSSGGTDTQYF. As DNA, the CDR3 is TGTGCCAGCAGTTCAGGGGGGACAGATACGCAGTATTTT.

The rearrangement uses TRBV2 and TRBJ2-7; tentatively, D is TRBD2 (6 bases). Trimming took off 8 bases at V and 5 bases at J, with 13 bases between the two ends. The CDR3 runs to 12 residues. Germline V CDR1 and CDR2: SNHLY, FYNNEI. CDR3 nucleotides: TGTGCCAGCCGCACCCTAGCGAACGAGCAGTACGTC. Its protein is CASRTLANEQYV.

The chain couples TRBV11-2 to TRBJ1-1, with 11 bases lining up with TRBD1. Germline V lookup: CDR1 SGHAT, CDR2 FQNNGV. V was pared by 5 bases and J by 0 bases, with 5 bases of the junction left unmatched. The CDR3 consists of 16 residues. CDR3 protein: CASSIGTGGMNTEAFF. Here the CDR3 DNA reads TGTGCCAGCAGCATCGGGACAGGGGGGATGAACACTGAAGCTTTCTTT.

V and J are TRBV27 and TRBJ2-1, with D possibly being TRBD1 (6 bases). Germline assignment: CDR1 MNHEY and CDR2 SMNVEV (reference sequence). This CDR3 spans 13 amino acids. The V end lost 6 bases, the J end lost 4 bases, and 10 bases lay between the germline ends. Here the CDR3 DNA reads TGTGCCAGCAGCTTGGACAGATACAATGAGCAGTTCTTC. It translates to CASSLDRYNEQFF.

The V call is TRBV4-3, the J call TRBJ2-1, with D maybe TRBD1 (6 bases). Germline CDR1 LGHNA, CDR2 YSLEER. Trimming took off 0 bases at V and 3 bases at J, with 12 bases between the two ends. The CDR3 spans 16 residues. The CDR3 is CASSQDPQGNYNEQFF. DNA of the CDR3: TGCGCCAGCAGCCAAGATCCACAGGGTAACTACAATGAGCAGTTCTTC.

The chain has TRBV7-3 and TRBJ1-6; D perhaps matches TRBD1 (5 bases). The CDR3 sequence is 13 residues long. V lost 4 bases, J lost 8 bases, and 9 bases lay in between. Germline lookup yields CDR1 SGHTA and CDR2 FQGTGA. As DNA, the CDR3 is TGTGCCAGCAGCTACGGGGGGTATTCACCCCTCCACTTT. Amino acid sequence: CASSYGGYSPLHF.

This clone was observed a handful of times. V gene TRBV4-2 combines with J gene TRBJ2-6; D ambiguous. Germline V gene data show CDR1 as LGHNA and CDR2 as YNFKEQ. The CDR3 covers 15 residues. Trimming shortened V by 0 bases and J by 3 bases, and 6 bases separated the two germline ends. The CDR3 DNA reads TGTGCCAGCAGCCAAGATTCCGGTGGGGCCAACGTCCTGACTTTC. This gives the protein CASSQDSGGANVLTF.

The CDR3 loop is CASSSSGGPEETQYF. For the CDR3, the DNA is TGTGCCAGCAGCTCTTCTGGCGGGCCGGAGGAGACCCAGTACTTC. The chain has TRBV9 and TRBJ2-5, with a possible D match to TRBD2 (5 bases). The V end lost 4 bases, the J end lost 5 bases, and 18 bases lay between the germline ends. CDR1 is SGDLS and CDR2 is YYNGEE in the germline V gene. The CDR3 consists of 15 residues.

The V gene is TRBV18, the J gene TRBJ1-1; D is ambiguous. V shed 6 bases and J shed 6 bases, with 14 bases lying between them. This CDR3 contains 13 residues. CDR1 is KGHSH, CDR2 LQKENI, per germline. CDR3 protein: CASSQEERAEAFF. In DNA, the CDR3 is TGTGCCAGCTCGCAAGAAGAGAGGGCTGAAGCTTTCTTT.

The CDR3 loop reads CAIMGTPSSGDTQYF. Written as DNA, the CDR3 is TGTGCCATCATGGGTACCCCCAGTTCGGGGGATACGCAGTATTTT. This chain uses TRBV10-3 with TRBJ2-3; D is perhaps TRBD2 (5 bases). CDR1 is ENHRY, CDR2 SYGVKD, per germline. The CDR3 contains 15 residues. Trimming left V 7 bases short and J 6 bases short, with 20 bases between.

The CDR3 DNA sequence: TGTGCCAGCAGTTTTAAGGCTCCTTGGAGGGAGACCCAGTACTTC. It specifies CASSFKAPWRETQYF. The chain carries TRBV27 and TRBJ2-5; D possibly corresponds to TRBD2 (5 bases). The CDR3 is 15 residues long. V lost 3 bases, J lost 5 bases, and 16 bases lay in between. Germline V CDR1 and CDR2: MNHEY, SMNVEV (reference sequence).

This chain connects TRBV6-1 to TRBJ2-1, with 8 bases fitting TRBD2. Germline V gene lookup returns CDR1 MNHNS and CDR2 SASEGT. The CDR3 is 13 residues long. The junction had 5 bases not matched to a gene; V was cut back by 11 bases and J by 2 bases. Here the CDR3 reads CAGRGGTYNEQFF. The CDR3 nucleotides read TGTGCCGGACGGGGGGGGACCTACAATGAGCAGTTCTTC.

The rearrangement links TRBV6-4 to TRBJ1-6; D unresolved. The CDR3 is 13 amino acids. Germline V gene lookup returns CDR1 MRHNA and CDR2 SNTAGT. V lost 2 bases, J lost 5 bases, and 4 bases lay in between. CDR3: CASSDRDNSPLHF. The CDR3 DNA sequence: TGTGCCAGCAGTGACAGAGATAATTCACCCCTCCACTTT.

The J gene is TRBJ2-7, the V gene TRBV7-9, with 14 bases identical to TRBD2. Trimming removed 5 bases from V and 5 bases from J; junction bases left unmatched: 5. CDR3 length: 15 amino acids. Germline V gives CDR1 SEHNR, CDR2 FQNEAQ (reference sequence). CDR3 sequence: CASSPGTSGGHEQYF. DNA for the CDR3: TGTGCCAGCAGCCCCGGGACTAGCGGGGGCCACGAGCAGTACTTC.